This TCR beta chain was recovered during a study of T cell responses to AZD1222 COVID-19 vaccine. Remarks on this clone: Its specificity is not known.

Study results and caveats: Repertoire sampling happened only post peak T cell response.

The data were produced by immunoSEQ multiplex PCR, yet TCRdb's version contains in-frame clones alone and is incomplete. Here the sample spans approximately 99,000 clones, 89% being singletons. The sample consisted of peripheral blood, taken on day 0 of MenACWY control vaccination. The TCR was taken from an adult in good health.

CDR3: CASSSVGGQRPYEQYF. CDR3 bases: TGTGCCAGCAGCTCAGTGGGGGGACAAAGGCCTTACGAGCAGTACTTC. The rearrangement joins TRBV7-9 to TRBJ2-7; D possibly matches TRBD1 or TRBD2 (6 bases each). V was shortened by 4 bases and J by 4 bases, with 20 bases between the two germline ends. The CDR3 contains 16 residues. Germline CDR1 reads SEHNR; CDR2 reads FQNEAQ (reference sequence).